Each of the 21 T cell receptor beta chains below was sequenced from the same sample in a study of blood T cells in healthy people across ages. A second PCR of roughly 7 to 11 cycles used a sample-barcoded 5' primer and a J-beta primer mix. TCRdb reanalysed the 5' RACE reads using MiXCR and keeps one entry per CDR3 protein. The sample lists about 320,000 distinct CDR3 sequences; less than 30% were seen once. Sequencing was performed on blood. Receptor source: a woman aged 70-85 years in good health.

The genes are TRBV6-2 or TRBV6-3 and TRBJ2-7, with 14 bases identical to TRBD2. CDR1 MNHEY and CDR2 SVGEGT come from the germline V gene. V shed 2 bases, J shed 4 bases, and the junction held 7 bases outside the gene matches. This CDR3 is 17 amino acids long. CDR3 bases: TGTGCCAGCAGTTACGGGACTAGCGGGAGAATAAGGTACGAGCAGTACTTC. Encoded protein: CASSYGTSGRIRYEQYF.

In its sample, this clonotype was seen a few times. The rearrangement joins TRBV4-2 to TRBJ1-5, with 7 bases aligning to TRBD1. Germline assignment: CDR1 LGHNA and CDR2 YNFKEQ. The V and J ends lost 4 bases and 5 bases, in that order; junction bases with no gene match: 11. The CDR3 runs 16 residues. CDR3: CASSRGTASGHQPQHF. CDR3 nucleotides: TGTGCCAGCAGCCGAGGGACAGCTAGCGGGCATCAGCCCCAGCATTTT.

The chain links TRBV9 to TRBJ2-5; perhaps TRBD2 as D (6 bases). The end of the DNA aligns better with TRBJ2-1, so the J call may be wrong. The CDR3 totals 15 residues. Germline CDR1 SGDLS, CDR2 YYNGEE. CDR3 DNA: TGTGCCAGCAGCGCACGAATAGCGGATTACAATGAGCAGTTCTTC. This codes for CASSARIADYNEQFF.

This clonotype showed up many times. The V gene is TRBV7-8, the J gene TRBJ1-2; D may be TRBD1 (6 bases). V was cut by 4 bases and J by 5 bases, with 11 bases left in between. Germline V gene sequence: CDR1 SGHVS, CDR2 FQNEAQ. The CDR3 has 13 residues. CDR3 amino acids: CASSSDRIYGYTF. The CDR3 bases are TGTGCCAGCAGCTCAGACAGGATATATGGCTACACCTTC.

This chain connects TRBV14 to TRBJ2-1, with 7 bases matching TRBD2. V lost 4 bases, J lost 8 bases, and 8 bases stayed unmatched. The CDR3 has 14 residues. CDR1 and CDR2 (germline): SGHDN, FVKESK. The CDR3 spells CASSPGLLMDEQFF. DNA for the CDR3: TGTGCCAGCAGCCCGGGACTACTTATGGATGAGCAGTTCTTC.

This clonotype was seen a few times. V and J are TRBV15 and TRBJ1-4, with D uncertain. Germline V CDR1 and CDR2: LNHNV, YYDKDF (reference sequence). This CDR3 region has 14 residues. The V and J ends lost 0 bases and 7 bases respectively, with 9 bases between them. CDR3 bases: TGTGCCACCAGCAGAGAGGCGGGAAGTGAAAAACTGTTTTTT. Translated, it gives CATSREAGSEKLFF.

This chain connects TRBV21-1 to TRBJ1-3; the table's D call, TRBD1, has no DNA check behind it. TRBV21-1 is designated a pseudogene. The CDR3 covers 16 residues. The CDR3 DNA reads TGTGCCAGCAGCGGGCGGACAGGGGGCTGTGGAAACACCATATATTTT. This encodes CASSGRTGGCGNTIYF.

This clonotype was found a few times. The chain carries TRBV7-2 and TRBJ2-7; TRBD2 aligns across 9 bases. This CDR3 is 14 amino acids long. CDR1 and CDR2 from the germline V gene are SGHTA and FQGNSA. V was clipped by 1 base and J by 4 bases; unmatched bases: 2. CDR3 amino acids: CASSLGGLAYEQYF. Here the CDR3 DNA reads TGTGCCAGCAGCTTAGGAGGACTAGCGTACGAGCAGTACTTC.

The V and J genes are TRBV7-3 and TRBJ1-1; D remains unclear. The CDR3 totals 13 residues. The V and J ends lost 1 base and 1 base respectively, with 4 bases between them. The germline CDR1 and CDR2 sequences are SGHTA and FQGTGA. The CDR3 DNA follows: TGTGCCAGCAGCTTAAGCTGGAACACTGAAGCTTTCTTT. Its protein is CASSLSWNTEAFF.

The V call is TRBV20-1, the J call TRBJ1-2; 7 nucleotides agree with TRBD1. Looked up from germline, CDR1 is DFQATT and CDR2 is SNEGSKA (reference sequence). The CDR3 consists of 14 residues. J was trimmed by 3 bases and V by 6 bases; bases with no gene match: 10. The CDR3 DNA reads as TGCAGTGCGTGGCCCACCGGGACAGACTATGGCTACACCTTC. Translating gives CSAWPTGTDYGYTF.

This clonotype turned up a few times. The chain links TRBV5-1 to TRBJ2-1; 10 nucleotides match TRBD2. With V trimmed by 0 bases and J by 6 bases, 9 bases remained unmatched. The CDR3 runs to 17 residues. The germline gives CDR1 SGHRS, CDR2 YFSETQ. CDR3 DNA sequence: TGCGCCAGCAGCTTGGTGGGGCTAGCGGGAGAGGGCAATGAGCAGTTCTTC. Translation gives CASSLVGLAGEGNEQFF.

CDR3 bases: TGTGCCAGCTCACCACCGGTTCGGGGGGAGACCCAGTACTTC. Protein: CASSPPVRGETQYF. J is TRBJ2-5 and V is TRBV18, with D possibly matching TRBD2 (6 bases). Germline assignment: CDR1 KGHSH and CDR2 LQKENI. The CDR3 contains 14 residues. Deletions cut 0 bases from V and 5 bases from J, with 10 bases between.

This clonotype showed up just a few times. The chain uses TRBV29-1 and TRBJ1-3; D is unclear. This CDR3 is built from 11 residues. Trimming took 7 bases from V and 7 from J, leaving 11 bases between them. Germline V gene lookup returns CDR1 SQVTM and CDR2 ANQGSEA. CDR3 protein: CSGGSYNTIYF. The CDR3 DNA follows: TGCAGCGGAGGGAGCTACAACACCATATATTTT.

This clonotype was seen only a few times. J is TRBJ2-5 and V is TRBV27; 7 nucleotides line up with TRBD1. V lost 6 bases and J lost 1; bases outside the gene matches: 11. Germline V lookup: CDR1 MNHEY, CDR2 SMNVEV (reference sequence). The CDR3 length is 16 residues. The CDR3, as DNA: TGTGCCAGCAGACTTAACAGGGGAAGGGGCCAAGAGACCCAGTACTTC. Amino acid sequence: CASRLNRGRGQETQYF.

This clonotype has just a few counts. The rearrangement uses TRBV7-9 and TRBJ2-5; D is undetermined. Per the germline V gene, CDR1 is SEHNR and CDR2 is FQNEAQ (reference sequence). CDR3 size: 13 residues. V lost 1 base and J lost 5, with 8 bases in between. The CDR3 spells CASSLGTLETQYF. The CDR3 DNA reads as TGTGCCAGCAGCTTAGGGACCCTGGAGACCCAGTACTTC. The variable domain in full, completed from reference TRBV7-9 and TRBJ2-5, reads DTGVSQNPRHKITKRGQNVTFRCDPISEHNRLYWYRQTLGQGPEFLTYFQNEAQLEKSRLLSDRFSAERPKGSFSTLEIQRTEQGDSAMYLCASSLGTLETQYFGPGTRLLVL.

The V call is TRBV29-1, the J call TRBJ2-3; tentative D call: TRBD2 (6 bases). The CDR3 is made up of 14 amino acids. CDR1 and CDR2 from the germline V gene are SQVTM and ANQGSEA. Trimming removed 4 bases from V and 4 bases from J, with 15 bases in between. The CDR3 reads CSVVIRGGADTQYF. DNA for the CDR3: TGCAGCGTTGTCATCCGGGGAGGCGCAGATACGCAGTATTTT.

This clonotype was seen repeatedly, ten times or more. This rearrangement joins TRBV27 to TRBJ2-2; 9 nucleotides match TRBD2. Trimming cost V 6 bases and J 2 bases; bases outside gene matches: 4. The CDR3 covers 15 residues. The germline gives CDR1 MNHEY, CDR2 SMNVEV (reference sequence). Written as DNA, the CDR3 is TGTGCCAGCAGGACTAGCGGAGCAAACACCGGGGAGCTGTTTTTT. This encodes CASRTSGANTGELFF.

The CDR3 reads CSSEGTGNYGYTF. CDR3 coding DNA: TGCAGCTCGGAAGGGACAGGGAACTATGGCTACACCTTC. V and J are TRBV29-1 and TRBJ1-2; 9 bases match TRBD1. The V and J ends lost 8 bases and 2 bases, in that order; junction bases with no gene match: 6. Looked up from germline, CDR1 is SQVTM and CDR2 is ANQGSEA. This CDR3 has 13 residues.

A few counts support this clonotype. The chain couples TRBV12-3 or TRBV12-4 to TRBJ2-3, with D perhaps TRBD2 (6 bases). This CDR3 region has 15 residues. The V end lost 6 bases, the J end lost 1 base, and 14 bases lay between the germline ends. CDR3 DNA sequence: TGTGCCAGCAGCCCCGCGGGACGAGGCACAGATACGCAGTATTTT. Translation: CASSPAGRGTDTQYF.

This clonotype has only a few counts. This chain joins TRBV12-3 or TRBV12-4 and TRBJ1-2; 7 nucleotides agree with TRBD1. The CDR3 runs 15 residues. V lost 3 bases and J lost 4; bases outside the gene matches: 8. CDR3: CASSLNFQGGYGYTF. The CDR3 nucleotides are TGTGCCAGCAGTTTGAACTTTCAGGGGGGCTATGGCTACACCTTC.

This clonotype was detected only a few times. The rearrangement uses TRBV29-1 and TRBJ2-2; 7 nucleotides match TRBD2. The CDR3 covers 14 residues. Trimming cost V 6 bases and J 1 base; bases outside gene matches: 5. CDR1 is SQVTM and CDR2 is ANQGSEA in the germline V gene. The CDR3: CSVLLAVNTGELFF. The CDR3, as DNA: TGCAGCGTCCTTCTAGCGGTGAACACCGGGGAGCTGTTTTTT.